This note documents a single T cell receptor (beta chain) sequence. The antigen is undetermined. The data belong to a study of cytomegalovirus exposure and HLA in healthy donors. There are 15 residues in the CDR3. Trimming took 1 base from V and 3 from J, leaving 10 bases between them. Per the germline V gene, CDR1 is SGHRS and CDR2 is YFSETQ. Study-level results: Reportedly, diagnosis of cytomegalovirus status by the classifier showed high specificity and sensitivity. Generally TCR sequences proved uncommon, though certain public TCRs appeared in numerous donors. There were some 150 TCR beta chains listed as cytomegalovirus-associated.

Method: immunoSEQ multiplex PCR; TCRdb's copy keeps in-frame clones and lacks some. The profile shows 170,000 or so clones, around 85% of them singletons. Separate from the approximately 670-subject first cohort, the roughly 120-subject validation cohort was the one that the donors belonged to. The specimen was PBMCs. The chain uses TRBV5-1 and TRBJ1-4; a weak D match, TRBD1 (6 bases). The source is a man younger than 30 in good health and CMV-seropositive. The CDR3 loop reads CASSLTGKPNEKLFF. CDR3 nucleotides: TGCGCCAGCAGCTTGACAGGGAAACCTAATGAAAAACTGTTTTTT.